This TCR beta chain was recovered during a study of blood T cell repertoires in COVID-19. Across the whole study: COVID-19 samples, acute and convalescent, were from the United States, Italy and Spain. The cDNA or gDNA used as material had been derived from T cells, B-cell-depleted T cells, or PBMCs.

Germline CDR1 reads KGHSH; CDR2 reads LQKENI. There are 13 residues in the CDR3. Trimming pared 6 bases from V and 2 bases from J, leaving 10 bases between. A remark on this clone: Other nucleotide sequences from this sample produce the same CDR3.

As originally analysed: Quantification of nucleated cells was approximated via reference gene primer amplification. Here immunoSEQ multiplex PCR was the method, and the copy in TCRdb shows in-frame clones only, minus some. The V and J calls and the clone size are those of that table, but D and trimming were determined from the DNA. The data hold more than 150,000 clones, with about 86% observed a single time. The specimen sequenced was peripheral blood. This chain joins TRBV18 and TRBJ1-1; D remains unclear. The sequence was obtained from a man in his sixties with acute or convalescent COVID-19. The CDR3 region has the DNA TGTGCCAGCTCCCCCGGGTCCAACACTGAAGCTTTCTTT. Protein sequence: CASSPGSNTEAFF.